This T cell receptor beta chain was recorded in a study of blood T cell repertoires in COVID-19. For the study at large: Spain, Italy and the United States supplied samples that represented acute and convalescent COVID-19. PBMCs, B-cell-depleted T cells, or T cells were the source of the cDNA or gDNA that made up the material.

Germline V CDR1 and CDR2: SGHNT, YYREEE (reference sequence). CDR3 length: 15 amino acids. V was trimmed by 4 bases and J by 7 bases, leaving 18 bases between them. Participant-given clinical history determined each cohort assignment. In the authors' methods: It was from reference gene primer amplification that nucleated cell counts were estimated. Measured with immunoSEQ multiplex PCR; TCRdb has only the in-frame clones, and not every one. The V and J calls and clone size were taken over from that table, and D and trimming were inferred from the DNA. The data hold some 490,000 clones, with more than 85% observed a single time.

The sample taken for sequencing was PBMCs or T cells enriched from blood (not recorded which). This TCR came from a woman in her sixties who had recovered from COVID-19. The genes are TRBV5-4 and TRBJ2-1, with TRBD1 as a possible D gene (6 bases). CDR3 amino acids: CASSEPGHAVNEQFF. The CDR3 coding sequence is TGTGCCAGCAGCGAGCCGGGACATGCGGTTAATGAGCAGTTCTTC.